These T cell receptor beta chains were read from a single sample in a study of T-cell memory formation after mild COVID-19. Each CDR3 protein gets one entry after TCRdb re-called the 5' RACE reads with MiXCR. This sample has around 390,000 distinct CDR3 sequences, with about a sixth found just once. Source material: PBMCs or a T cell subset sorted from them (not recorded which). The origin of the receptors is a young man who had mild COVID-19 (a few samples of this study predate the infection). Cell type and time point are not known. Both conserved end residues are part of each CDR3. The order of the fields is J gene, V gene, D gene, clone size, CDR3 protein, CDR3 DNA. A D gene is named only where the DNA matches it firmly. The listing skips clone size in some rows; elsewhere it reads once, few, many or a size class.

>TRBJ1-4|TRBV7-9|NA|NA
CASSLFSTGIGNEKLFF
TGTGCCAGCAGCTTATTCTCAACAGGGATAGGGAATGAAAAACTGTTTTTT
>TRBJ2-1|TRBV7-9|NA|NA
CASSFGDPSYNEQFF
TGTGCCAGCAGCTTCGGGGACCCCTCCTACAATGAGCAGTTCTTC
>TRBJ1-1|TRBV6-5|NA|NA
CASSRGRGWTEAFF
TGTGCCAGCAGTCGAGGCAGGGGTTGGACTGAAGCTTTCTTT
>TRBJ2-5|TRBV5-1|NA|few
CASSLFPQETQYF
TGCGCCAGCAGCTTGTTCCCCCAAGAGACCCAGTACTTC
>TRBJ1-2|TRBV7-2|NA|few
CASSPRTEDIGGYTF
TGTGCCAGCAGCCCTCGGACTGAAGATATAGGCGGCTACACCTTC
>TRBJ2-5|TRBV20-1|TRBD2|NA
CSAISTSGAQETQYF
TGCAGTGCTATCTCGACTAGCGGGGCGCAAGAGACCCAGTACTTC
>TRBJ2-2|TRBV20-1|NA|few
CSALGERDTGELFF
TGCAGTGCTCTCGGCGAAAGGGACACCGGGGAGCTGTTTTTT
>TRBJ1-2|TRBV20-1|NA|few
CSAPRREADGYTF
TGCAGTGCCCCCCGACGGGAAGCGGATGGCTACACCTTC
>TRBJ2-1|TRBV5-4|NA|few
CASRHTGIRNNEQFF
TGTGCCAGCAGGCATACAGGGATTCGTAACAATGAGCAGTTCTTC
>TRBJ2-1|TRBV7-3|TRBD2|NA
CASSPTSGTYNEQFF
TGTGCCAGCAGCCCTACTAGCGGAACCTACAATGAGCAGTTCTTC
>TRBJ2-7|TRBV10-1|NA|NA
CASSEFSGYSYEQYF
TGCGCCAGCAGTGAGTTTTCGGGCTACTCCTACGAGCAGTACTTC
>TRBJ2-2|TRBV28|NA|few
CATQQGDWSGELFF
TGTGCCACCCAACAGGGAGATTGGTCCGGGGAGCTGTTTTTT
>TRBJ1-5|TRBV20-1|TRBD1|NA
CSAKPRQDRVYQPQHF
TGCAGTGCTAAACCTCGCCAGGACAGGGTTTATCAGCCCCAGCATTTT
>TRBJ2-1|TRBV5-5|TRBD2|NA
CASSSHPGGSYNEQFF
TGTGCCAGCAGTTCCCACCCGGGGGGTTCCTACAATGAGCAGTTCTTC
>TRBJ1-4|TRBV4-3|TRBD1|NA
CASSRLTGGMDEKLFF
TGCGCCAGCAGCCGCCTCACAGGGGGCATGGATGAAAAACTGTTTTTT
>TRBJ2-5|TRBV29-1|NA|NA
CSVDGSGGTQYF
TGCAGCGTTGACGGTAGCGGTGGGACCCAGTACTTC
>TRBJ2-5|TRBV5-1|NA|NA
CASSLEGLGTQYF
TGCGCCAGCAGCTTGGAAGGATTGGGGACCCAGTACTTC
>TRBJ2-1|TRBV3-1|NA|NA
CASSQEGWGAVYNEQFF
TGTGCCAGCAGCCAAGAAGGTTGGGGGGCGGTCTACAATGAGCAGTTCTTC
>TRBJ2-3|TRBV5-1|TRBD1|few
CASSPTGDPDTQYF
TGCGCCAGCAGTCCGACAGGGGATCCAGATACGCAGTATTTT
>TRBJ1-2|TRBV2|NA|few
CASSGAGKYYTF
TGTGCCAGCAGTGGGGCAGGGAAATACTACACCTTC
>TRBJ2-7|TRBV29-1|TRBD1|few
CSVFASGTGGAGQYF
TGCAGCGTTTTTGCCTCCGGGACAGGGGGCGCCGGGCAGTACTTC
>TRBJ1-1|TRBV4-3|NA|medium-sized
CASSQWAKDTEAFF
TGCGCCAGCAGCCAATGGGCGAAGGACACTGAAGCTTTCTTT
>TRBJ2-3|TRBV4-2|TRBD2|NA
CASSQASTSGLDTQYF
TGTGCCAGCAGCCAAGCCTCGACTAGCGGGTTAGATACGCAGTATTTT
>TRBJ2-7|TRBV7-2|TRBD1|few
CASSLASGQRSYEQYF
TGTGCCAGCAGCTTAGCTTCGGGACAGCGCTCCTACGAGCAGTACTTC
>TRBJ2-2|TRBV4-1|NA|few
CASSPIGRWDTGELFF
TGCGCCAGCAGCCCCATTGGCCGGTGGGACACCGGGGAGCTGTTTTTT
>TRBJ2-5|TRBV7-2|TRBD2|few
CASSGWRGAEETQYF
TGTGCCAGCAGCGGGTGGCGGGGGGCCGAAGAGACCCAGTACTTC
>TRBJ1-1|TRBV12-3/TRBV12-4|TRBD1|few
CASRSQGVRTEAFF
TGTGCCAGCAGGTCTCAGGGGGTTAGGACTGAAGCTTTCTTT
>TRBJ1-6|TRBV3-1|NA|NA
CASSQTAGGGNSPLHF
TGTGCCAGCAGCCAAACGGCGGGGGGCGGCAATTCACCCCTCCACTTT
>TRBJ1-2|TRBV11-2|NA|NA
CASSLQSGANDGYTF
TGTGCCAGCAGCTTACAATCCGGGGCCAACGATGGCTACACCTTC
>TRBJ1-1|TRBV6-2/TRBV6-3|NA|few
CASSYTGWDTEAFF
TGTGCCAGCAGTTACACAGGGTGGGACACTGAAGCTTTCTTT
>TRBJ2-5|TRBV5-4|NA|NA
CASSLDRRLEETQYF
TGTGCCAGCAGCTTGGACCGCCGATTGGAAGAGACCCAGTACTTC
>TRBJ1-1|TRBV12-3/TRBV12-4|NA|few
CASAWNAEAFF
TGTGCCAGCGCTTGGAATGCTGAAGCTTTCTTT
>TRBJ1-1|TRBV3-1|NA|NA
CASSSTRGRTEAFF
TGTGCCAGCAGTTCCACCCGGGGACGGACTGAAGCTTTCTTT
>TRBJ2-2|TRBV7-3|NA|NA
CASSPQYFGNTGELFF
NA
>TRBJ2-1|TRBV9|TRBD2|NA
CASGIGLAGGRPYNEQFF
TGTGCCAGCGGAATAGGACTAGCGGGGGGGCGTCCCTACAATGAGCAGTTCTTC
>TRBJ1-2|TRBV9|TRBD1|NA
CASSVGTGGHGYTF
TGTGCCAGCAGCGTAGGCACAGGGGGACATGGCTACACCTTC
>TRBJ2-3|TRBV6-6|NA|NA
CASRLGGTDTQYF
TGTGCCAGCAGGTTAGGAGGCACAGATACGCAGTATTTT
>TRBJ2-1|TRBV7-6|TRBD1|NA
CASSSTGTGLYNEQFF
TGTGCCAGCAGCTCAACCGGGACAGGACTTTACAATGAGCAGTTCTTC
>TRBJ2-4|TRBV7-9|TRBD1|NA
CASSPRTGGNIQYF
TGTGCCAGCAGCCCACGGACAGGGGGAAACATTCAGTACTTC
>TRBJ1-1|TRBV7-2|TRBD1|NA
CASSLFASDRQSFF
TGTGCCAGCAGCTTATTTGCGTCGGACAGGCAATCATTTTTT
>TRBJ2-1|TRBV7-2|TRBD2|NA
CASSISSGGSNEQFF
TGTGCCAGCAGCATCTCTAGCGGGGGGAGTAATGAGCAGTTCTTC
>TRBJ2-3|TRBV5-1|NA|many
CASSLASFTDTQYF
TGCGCCAGCAGCTTGGCGTCTTTCACAGATACGCAGTATTTT